The rows below give T cell receptor beta chains drawn from one sample of a study of T cells in Graves' hyperthyroidism and ophthalmopathy. MiXCR was run by TCRdb on the multiplex PCR reads, yielding one entry per CDR3 protein. This table holds about 570,000 distinct CDR3 sequences, 13% to 15% found once. Specimen: blood. The receptors here all came from a middle-aged woman with Graves' hyperthyroidism. Each CDR3 is given with its conserved first and last residue. D genes are given only for firm matches. Some rows mark clone size as missing; the rest say once, few, many or name a class of expanded clone.

J gene | clone size | V gene | D gene | CDR3 DNA | CDR3 protein
TRBJ1-4 | few | TRBV19 | TRBD1 | TGTGCCAGTAGTACCACAGGGGGACGCACTAATGAAAAACTGTTTTTT | CASSTTGGRTNEKLFF
TRBJ2-1 | NA | TRBV9 | TRBD2 | TGTGCCAGCAGCCCCCGGTTCTCTAGCGGGGGAAGCTCCTACAATGAGCAGTTCTTC | CASSPRFSSGGSSYNEQFF
TRBJ1-5 | many | TRBV28 | TRBD1 | TGTGCCAGCAGATCCACCAGGGGGGGTCAGCCCCAGCATTTT | CASRSTRGGQPQHF
TRBJ1-6 | many | TRBV6-1 | NA | TGTGCCAGCAGTGAATTCGGTTCACCCCTCCACTTT | CASSEFGSPLHF
TRBJ2-1 | many | TRBV12-3/TRBV12-4 | NA | TGTGCCAGCAGTTTACTAGCGAGTGAGCAGTTCTTC | CASSLLASEQFF
TRBJ2-7 | many | TRBV5-1 | TRBD1 | TGCGCCAGCAGCTTGGAGGGGACAGGGGGCCGAGTGCAGTACTTC | CASSLEGTGGRVQYF
TRBJ2-7 | few | TRBV4-1 | NA | TGCGCCAGCAGCCAAGAGGAAGTCATTAGCGGCGAGCAGTACTTC | CASSQEEVISGEQYF
TRBJ2-4 | many | TRBV20-1 | TRBD2 | TGCAGTGCTAGAGCCGTGACTAGCACAACCAAAAACATTCAGTACTTC | CSARAVTSTTKNIQYF
TRBJ1-3 | few | TRBV12-3/TRBV12-4 | NA | TGTGCCAGCAGTTCTGTCTCTGGAAACACCATATATTTT | CASSSVSGNTIYF
TRBJ2-5 | many | TRBV28 | NA | TGTGCCAGCAGTTTAGCCCCCCCTCCGTACCAAGAGACCCAGTACTTC | CASSLAPPPYQETQYF
TRBJ2-3 | many | TRBV5-1 | TRBD2 | TGCGCCAGCAGCTTTGGTGTCGGAGGACTAGCGGGCAGATATAGCACAGATACGCAGTATTTT | CASSFGVGGLAGRYSTDTQYF
TRBJ2-7 | few | TRBV3-1 | TRBD1 | TGTGCCAGCAGCCAAGTGTCCGGGACAGGGGGCTTGGAAAGCTACGAGCAGTACTTC | CASSQVSGTGGLESYEQYF
TRBJ2-7 | many | TRBV28 | TRBD2 | TGTGCCAGCACCCCCGGGACTAGCGTGAATGAGCAGTACTTC | CASTPGTSVNEQYF
TRBJ2-7 | NA | TRBV6-2/TRBV6-3 | TRBD2 | TGTGCCAGCAAAGGGACTAGCGGGAAGACCTACGAGCAGTACTTC | CASKGTSGKTYEQYF
TRBJ2-5 | many | TRBV7-9 | TRBD2 | TGTGCCAGCAGCCCCGCGGGGACTAGCGGGAGAGAGACCCAGTACTTC | CASSPAGTSGRETQYF
TRBJ2-1 | many | TRBV13 | TRBD2 | TGTGCCAGCAGCCTTCCGACTAGCGGGAGATCTGAGCAGTTCTTC | CASSLPTSGRSEQFF
TRBJ2-5 | many | TRBV7-9 | TRBD2 | TGTGCCAGCAGCCCCGGGACTAGCGGGAGTGTTGGCCAAGAGACCCAGTACTTC | CASSPGTSGSVGQETQYF
TRBJ1-2 | NA | TRBV29-1 | TRBD1 | TGCAGCGTTCAGGGGGCGAAAGGCTACACCTTC | CSVQGAKGYTF
TRBJ2-1 | NA | TRBV6-1 | NA | TGTGCCAGCAGTGAGGGGGAGGTCGATGAGCAGTTCTTC | CASSEGEVDEQFF
TRBJ2-3 | NA | TRBV5-1 | TRBD2 | TGCGCCAGCAGCCCAACGCCGGCGGGAGGGCCCACAGATACGCAGTATTTT | CASSPTPAGGPTDTQYF
TRBJ1-1 | NA | TRBV12-3/TRBV12-4 | NA | TGTGCCAGCAGTTTCCAGGGGACGAACACTGAAGCTTTCTTT | CASSFQGTNTEAFF
TRBJ2-1 | NA | TRBV3-1 | TRBD2 | TGTGCCAGCAGACGAGGGACTAGCGGGAGGCCCATCTCCTACAATGAGCAGTTCTTC | CASRRGTSGRPISYNEQFF
TRBJ2-2 | few | TRBV5-1 | NA | TGCGCCAGCAGCTTGGCCGGGTCCTCCACCGGGGAGCTGTTTTTT | CASSLAGSSTGELFF
TRBJ1-5 | NA | TRBV20-1 | NA | TGCAGTGCTACAGGGGACCCGGGTAGCAATCAGCCCCAGCATTTT | CSATGDPGSNQPQHF
TRBJ1-2 | NA | TRBV5-1 | NA | TGCGCCAGCAGCGAGACGACAGAGCCCTCCGTCTATGGAGTCACCTTC | CASSETTEPSVYGVTF
TRBJ2-4 | NA | TRBV29-1 | NA | TGCAGCGTCAACCCAGGTGGGACAAGTTCCCCCATTCAGTACTTC | CSVNPGGTSSPIQYF
TRBJ1-1 | many | TRBV14 | NA | TGTGCCAGCAGCACAGGGAAGAACACTGAAGCTTTCTTT | CASSTGKNTEAFF
TRBJ2-1 | few | TRBV4-2 | TRBD2 | TGTGCCAGCAGCCAAGATCCAGCGGGAATTTCGTACAATGAGCAGTTCTTC | CASSQDPAGISYNEQFF
TRBJ1-3 | NA | TRBV7-9 | NA | TGTGCCAGCAGCCCTGGGGCCGTTTACTCTGGAAACACCATATATTTT | CASSPGAVYSGNTIYF
TRBJ2-1 | NA | TRBV6-1 | NA | TGTGCCAGCAGAATTGAGGGTGAGCAGTTCTTC | CASRIEGEQFF
TRBJ1-2 | NA | TRBV3-1 | NA | TGTGCCAGCAGCCAAGGCCAGGGTCCCTATGGCTACACCTTC | CASSQGQGPYGYTF